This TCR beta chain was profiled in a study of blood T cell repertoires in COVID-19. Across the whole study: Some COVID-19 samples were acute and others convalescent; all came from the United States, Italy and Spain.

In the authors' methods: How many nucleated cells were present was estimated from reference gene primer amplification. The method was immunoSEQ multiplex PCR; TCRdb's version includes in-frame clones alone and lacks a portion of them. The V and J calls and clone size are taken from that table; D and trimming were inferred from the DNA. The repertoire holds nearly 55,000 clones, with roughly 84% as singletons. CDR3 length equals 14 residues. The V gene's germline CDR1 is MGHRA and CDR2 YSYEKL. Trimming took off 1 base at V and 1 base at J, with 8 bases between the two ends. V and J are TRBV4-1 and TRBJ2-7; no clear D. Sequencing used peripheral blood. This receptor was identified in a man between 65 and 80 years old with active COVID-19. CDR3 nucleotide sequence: TGCGCCAGCAGCCAAGGTCCCCTATCCTACGAGCAGTACTTC. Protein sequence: CASSQGPLSYEQYF.